Sequencing of this T cell receptor (beta chain) was carried out in a study of blood T cell repertoires in COVID-19. Background on the study: Samples representing acute and convalescent COVID-19 were sourced from the United States, Italy and Spain.

Original analysis: Reference gene primers were amplified, and this amplification served to estimate nucleated cell counts. The method was immunoSEQ multiplex PCR; TCRdb's version includes in-frame clones alone and lacks a portion of them. D and trimming come from the DNA, and the V and J calls and clone size come from that table. The sample yields roughly 500,000 clones, around 87% seen once. Participants' own reports of clinical history determined their cohort assignment. The germline V gene has CDR1 MGHRA and CDR2 YSYEKL. The CDR3 is 15 amino acids. Trimming took 4 bases from V and 1 from J; bases not matched to a gene: 0.

The chain links TRBV4-1 to TRBJ2-2, with TRBD2 matching over 10 bases. The source is a woman between 40 and 50 years old who had recovered from COVID-19. Specimen: PBMCs or T cells enriched from blood (not recorded which). CDR3 protein: CASSLAGGNTGELFF. The CDR3 bases are TGCGCCAGCAGCCTAGCGGGAGGGAACACCGGGGAGCTGTTTTTT.